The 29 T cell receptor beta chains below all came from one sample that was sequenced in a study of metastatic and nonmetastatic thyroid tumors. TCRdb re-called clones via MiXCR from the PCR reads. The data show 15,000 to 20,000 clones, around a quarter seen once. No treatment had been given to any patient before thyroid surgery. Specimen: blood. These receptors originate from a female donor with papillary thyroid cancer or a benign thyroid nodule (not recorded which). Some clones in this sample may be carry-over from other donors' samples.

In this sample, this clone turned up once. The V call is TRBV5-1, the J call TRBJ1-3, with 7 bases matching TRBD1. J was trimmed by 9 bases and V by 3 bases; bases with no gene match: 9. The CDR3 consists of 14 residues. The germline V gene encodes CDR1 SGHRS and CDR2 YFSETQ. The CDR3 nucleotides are TGCGCCAGCAGCTGGGACAGAAGAGGGGGCACCATATATTTT. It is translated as CASSWDRRGGTIYF.

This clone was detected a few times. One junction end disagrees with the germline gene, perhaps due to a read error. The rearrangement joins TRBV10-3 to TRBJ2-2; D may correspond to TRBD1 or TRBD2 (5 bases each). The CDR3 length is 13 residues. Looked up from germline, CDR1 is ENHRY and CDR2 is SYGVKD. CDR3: CAISVEGTREMFF. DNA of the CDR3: TGTGCCATCAGTGTAGAGGGGACCAGGGAGATGTTTTTT.

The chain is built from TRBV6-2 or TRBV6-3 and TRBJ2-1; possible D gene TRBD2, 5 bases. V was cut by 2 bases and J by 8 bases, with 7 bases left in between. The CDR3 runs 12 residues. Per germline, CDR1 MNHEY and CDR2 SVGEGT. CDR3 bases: TGTGCCAGCAGTTACGGAGGTTATGAGCAGTTCTTC. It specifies CASSYGGYEQFF.

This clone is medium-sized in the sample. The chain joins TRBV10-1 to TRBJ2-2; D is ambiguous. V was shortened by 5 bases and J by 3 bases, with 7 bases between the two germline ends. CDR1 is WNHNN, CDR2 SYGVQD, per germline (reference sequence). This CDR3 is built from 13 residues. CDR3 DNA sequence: TGCGCCAGCAGTCGGTCCGACACCGGGGAGCTGTTTTTT. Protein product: CASSRSDTGELFF.

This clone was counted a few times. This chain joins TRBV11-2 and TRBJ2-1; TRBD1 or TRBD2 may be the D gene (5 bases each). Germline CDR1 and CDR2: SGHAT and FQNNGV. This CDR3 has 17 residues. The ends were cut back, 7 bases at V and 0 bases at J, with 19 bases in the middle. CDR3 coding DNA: TGTGCCAGCACCCCTTCGGGGCTCCCCAGCTCCTACAATGAGCAGTTCTTC. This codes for CASTPSGLPSSYNEQFF.

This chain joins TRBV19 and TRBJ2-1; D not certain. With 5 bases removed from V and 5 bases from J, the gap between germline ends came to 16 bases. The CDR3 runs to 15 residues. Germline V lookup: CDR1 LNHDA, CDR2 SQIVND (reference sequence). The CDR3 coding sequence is TGTGCCAGTAGTTCCCAGGCGGCCAACCACAATGAGCAGTTCTTC. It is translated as CASSSQAANHNEQFF.

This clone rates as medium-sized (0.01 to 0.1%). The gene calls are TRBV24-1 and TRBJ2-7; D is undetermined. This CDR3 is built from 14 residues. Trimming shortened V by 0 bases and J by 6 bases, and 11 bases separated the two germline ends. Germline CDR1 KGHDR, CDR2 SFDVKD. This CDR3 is CATSDLGRVVEQYF. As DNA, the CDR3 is TGTGCCACCAGTGATTTGGGTAGGGTGGTCGAGCAGTACTTC.

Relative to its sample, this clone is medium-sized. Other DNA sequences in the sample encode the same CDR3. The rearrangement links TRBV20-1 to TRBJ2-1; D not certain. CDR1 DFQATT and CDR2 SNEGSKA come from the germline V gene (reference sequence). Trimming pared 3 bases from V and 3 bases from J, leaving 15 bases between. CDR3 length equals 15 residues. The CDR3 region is CSASPPQPNYNEQFF. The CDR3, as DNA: TGCAGTGCTAGTCCCCCCCAGCCAAACTACAATGAGCAGTTCTTC.

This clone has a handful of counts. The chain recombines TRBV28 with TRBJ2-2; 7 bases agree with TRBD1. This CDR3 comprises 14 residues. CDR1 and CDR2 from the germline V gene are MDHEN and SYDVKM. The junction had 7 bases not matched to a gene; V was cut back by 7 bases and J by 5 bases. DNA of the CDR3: TGTGCCAGCACCAGGGTACAGGGGACCGGGGAGCTGTTTTTT. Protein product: CASTRVQGTGELFF.

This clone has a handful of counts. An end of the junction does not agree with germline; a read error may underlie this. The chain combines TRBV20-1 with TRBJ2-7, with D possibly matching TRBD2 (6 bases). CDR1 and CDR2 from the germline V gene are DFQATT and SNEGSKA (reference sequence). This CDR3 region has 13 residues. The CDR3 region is CSAIGDLEYEQYF. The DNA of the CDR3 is TGTAGTGCTATAGGGGACTTAGAATACGAGCAGTACTTC.

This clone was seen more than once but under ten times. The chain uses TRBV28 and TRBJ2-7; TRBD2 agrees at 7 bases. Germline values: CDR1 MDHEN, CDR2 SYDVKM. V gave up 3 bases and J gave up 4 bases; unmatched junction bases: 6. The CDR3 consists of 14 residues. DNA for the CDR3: TGTGCCAGCAGTTTGATTCGGGAGGCATACGAGCAGTACTTC. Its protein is CASSLIREAYEQYF.

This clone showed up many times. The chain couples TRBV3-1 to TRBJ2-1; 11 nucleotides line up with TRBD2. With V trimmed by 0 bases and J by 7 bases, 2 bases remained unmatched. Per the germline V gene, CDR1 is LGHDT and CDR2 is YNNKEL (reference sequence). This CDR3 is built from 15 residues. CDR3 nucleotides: TGTGCCAGCAGCCAAGAGCGGACTAGCGGGAATGAGCAGTTCTTC. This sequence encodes CASSQERTSGNEQFF.

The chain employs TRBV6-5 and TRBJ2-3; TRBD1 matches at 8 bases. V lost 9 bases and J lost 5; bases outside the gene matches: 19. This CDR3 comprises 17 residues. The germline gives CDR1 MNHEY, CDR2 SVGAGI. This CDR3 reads CARLHAVWQGALDTQYF. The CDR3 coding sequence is TGTGCCAGACTGCATGCGGTTTGGCAGGGGGCTTTAGATACGCAGTATTTT.

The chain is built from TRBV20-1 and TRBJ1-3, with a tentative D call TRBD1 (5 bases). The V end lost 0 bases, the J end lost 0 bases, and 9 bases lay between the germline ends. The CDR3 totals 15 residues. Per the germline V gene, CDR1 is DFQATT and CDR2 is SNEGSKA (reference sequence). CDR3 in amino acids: CSAREGRTSGNTIYF. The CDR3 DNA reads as TGCAGTGCTAGAGAGGGACGGACCTCTGGAAACACCATATATTTT.

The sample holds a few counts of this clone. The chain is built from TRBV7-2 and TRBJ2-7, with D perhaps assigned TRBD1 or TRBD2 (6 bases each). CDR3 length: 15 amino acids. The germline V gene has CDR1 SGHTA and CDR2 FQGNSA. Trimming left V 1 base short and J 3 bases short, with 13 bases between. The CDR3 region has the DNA TGTGCCAGCAGCTTAGGAGGGGGGCTATTCTACGAGCAGTACTTC. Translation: CASSLGGGLFYEQYF.

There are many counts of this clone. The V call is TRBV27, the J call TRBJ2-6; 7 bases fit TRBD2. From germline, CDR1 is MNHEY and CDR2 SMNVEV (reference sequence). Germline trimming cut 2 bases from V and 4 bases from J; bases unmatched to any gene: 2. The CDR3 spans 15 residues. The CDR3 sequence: CASSLGGSGANVLTF. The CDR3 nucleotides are TGTGCCAGCAGTTTAGGCGGGAGCGGGGCCAACGTCCTGACTTTC.

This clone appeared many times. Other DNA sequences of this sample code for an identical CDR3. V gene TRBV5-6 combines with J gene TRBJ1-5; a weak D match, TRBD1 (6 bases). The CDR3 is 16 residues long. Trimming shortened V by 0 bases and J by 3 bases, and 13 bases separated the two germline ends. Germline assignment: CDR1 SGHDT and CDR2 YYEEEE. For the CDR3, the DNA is TGTGCCAGCAGCTTGGGGGCGGGACAAACCAATCAGCCCCAGCATTTT. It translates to CASSLGAGQTNQPQHF.

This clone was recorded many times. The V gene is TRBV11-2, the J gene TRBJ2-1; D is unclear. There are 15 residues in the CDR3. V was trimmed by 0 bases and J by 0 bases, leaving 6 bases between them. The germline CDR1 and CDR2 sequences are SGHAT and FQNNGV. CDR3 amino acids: CASSLDSSSYNEQFF. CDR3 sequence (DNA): TGTGCCAGCAGCTTAGATTCCAGCTCCTACAATGAGCAGTTCTTC.

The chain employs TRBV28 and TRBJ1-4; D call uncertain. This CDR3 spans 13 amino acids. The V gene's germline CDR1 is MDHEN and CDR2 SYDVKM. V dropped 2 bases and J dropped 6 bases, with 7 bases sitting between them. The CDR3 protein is CASSLDGDEKLFF. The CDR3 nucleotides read TGTGCCAGCAGTTTAGACGGCGATGAAAAACTGTTTTTT.

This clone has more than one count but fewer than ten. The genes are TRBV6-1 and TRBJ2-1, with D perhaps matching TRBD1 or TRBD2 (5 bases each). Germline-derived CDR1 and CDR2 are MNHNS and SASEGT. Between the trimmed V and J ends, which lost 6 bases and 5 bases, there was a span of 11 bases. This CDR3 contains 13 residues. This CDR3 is CASRRGKNNEQFF. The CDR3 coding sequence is TGTGCCAGCAGGAGGGGTAAAAACAATGAGCAGTTCTTC.

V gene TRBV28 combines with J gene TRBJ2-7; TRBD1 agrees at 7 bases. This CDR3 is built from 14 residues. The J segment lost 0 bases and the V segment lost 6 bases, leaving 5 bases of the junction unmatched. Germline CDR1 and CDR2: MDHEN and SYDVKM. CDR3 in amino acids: CASSRGDSSYEQYF. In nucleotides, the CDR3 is TGTGCCAGCAGCCGAGGGGACAGCTCCTACGAGCAGTACTTC.

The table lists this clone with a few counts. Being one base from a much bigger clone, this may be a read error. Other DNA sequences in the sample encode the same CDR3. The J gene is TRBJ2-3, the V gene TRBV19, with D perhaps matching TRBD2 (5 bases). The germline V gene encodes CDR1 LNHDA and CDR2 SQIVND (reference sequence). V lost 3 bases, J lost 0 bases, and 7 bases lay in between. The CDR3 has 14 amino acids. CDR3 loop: CASSMRASTDTQYF. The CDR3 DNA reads TGTGCCAGTAGTATGAGGGCAAGCACAGATACGCAGTATTTT.

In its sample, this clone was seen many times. The CDR3 is CSASFMGNTGELFF. Written as DNA, the CDR3 is TGCAGTGCTAGTTTCATGGGGAACACCGGGGAGCTGTTTTTT. The chain links TRBV20-1 to TRBJ2-2; D unclear. The CDR3 runs 14 residues. Trimming stripped 3 bases from V and 1 base from J, with 9 bases between. Germline V gene sequence: CDR1 DFQATT, CDR2 SNEGSKA (reference sequence).

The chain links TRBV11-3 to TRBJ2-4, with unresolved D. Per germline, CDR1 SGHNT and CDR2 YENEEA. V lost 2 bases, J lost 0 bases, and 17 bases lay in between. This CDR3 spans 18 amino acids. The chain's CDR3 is CASSLSSVLILAKNIQYF. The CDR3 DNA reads TGTGCCAGCAGCTTATCAAGTGTGCTGATACTAGCCAAAAACATTCAGTACTTC.

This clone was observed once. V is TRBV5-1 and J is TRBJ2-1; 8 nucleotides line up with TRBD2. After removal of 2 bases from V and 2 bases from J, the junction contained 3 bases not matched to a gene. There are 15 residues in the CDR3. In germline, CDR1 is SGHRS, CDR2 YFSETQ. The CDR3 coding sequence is TGCGCCAGCAGCTTAGCGGGAGACCCCTACAATGAGCAGTTCTTC. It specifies CASSLAGDPYNEQFF.

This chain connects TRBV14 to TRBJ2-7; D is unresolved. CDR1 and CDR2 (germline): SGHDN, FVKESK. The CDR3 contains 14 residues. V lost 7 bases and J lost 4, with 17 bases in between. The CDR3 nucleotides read TGTGCCAGCATCCATTCCCGTACGGTGTACGAGCAGTACTTC. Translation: CASIHSRTVYEQYF.

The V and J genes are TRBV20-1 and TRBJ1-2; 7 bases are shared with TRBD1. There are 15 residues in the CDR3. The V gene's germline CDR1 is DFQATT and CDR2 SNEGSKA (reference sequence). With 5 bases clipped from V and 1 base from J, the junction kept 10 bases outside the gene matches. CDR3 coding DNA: TGCAGTGCTCCAGACAGGGCAAGAGATAACTATGGCTACACCTTC. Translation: CSAPDRARDNYGYTF.

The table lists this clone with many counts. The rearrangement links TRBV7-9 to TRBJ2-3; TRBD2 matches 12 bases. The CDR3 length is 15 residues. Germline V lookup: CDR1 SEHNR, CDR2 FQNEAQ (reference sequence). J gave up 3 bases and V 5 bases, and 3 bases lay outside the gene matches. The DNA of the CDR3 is TGTGCCAGCAGCATAGGACTAGCGGGAACAGATACGCAGTATTTT. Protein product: CASSIGLAGTDTQYF.

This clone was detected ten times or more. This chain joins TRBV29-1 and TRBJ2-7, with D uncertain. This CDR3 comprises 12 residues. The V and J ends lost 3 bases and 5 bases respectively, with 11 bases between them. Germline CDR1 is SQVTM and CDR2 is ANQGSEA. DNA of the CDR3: TGCAGCGTTGATGTGAGAGGAGACGAGCAGTACTTC. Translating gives CSVDVRGDEQYF.